These 4 T cell receptor beta chains originate from one sample sequenced in a study of cytomegalovirus exposure and HLA in healthy donors. Amplification used 60 Vbeta primers and 13 Jbeta primers. Assay: immunoSEQ multiplex PCR; the TCRdb copy retains only in-frame clones and omits some. The sample's table shows approximately 51,000 clones. Material: PBMCs. The receptors originated from a man aged 40-49 years in good health and CMV-seropositive.

The rearrangement uses TRBV29-1 and TRBJ2-1; D is possibly TRBD2 (6 bases). CDR1 is SQVTM, CDR2 ANQGSEA, per germline. This CDR3 spans 14 amino acids. Trimming stripped 5 bases from V and 3 bases from J, with 14 bases between. The CDR3 DNA reads TGCAGCGTTTCAAGCGGAGGGCTCTACAATGAGCAGTTCTTC. Amino acids: CSVSSGGLYNEQFF.

This chain uses TRBV6-5 with TRBJ1-1; tentative D call: TRBD1 (5 bases). V lost 5 bases, J lost 4 bases, and 17 bases lay in between. Germline V gene data show CDR1 as MNHEY and CDR2 as SVGAGI. This CDR3 contains 15 residues. The CDR3 DNA is TGTGCCAGCAGTCAGACACAGGTGTCGGGCACTGAAGCTTTCTTT. It specifies CASSQTQVSGTEAFF.

CDR3 nucleotides: TGCAGCGTTGACACAGCGGGGGTAACCGGGGAGCTGTTTTTT. Translating gives CSVDTAGVTGELFF. The J gene is TRBJ2-2, the V gene TRBV29-1; 8 positions match TRBD2. The V and J ends lost 3 bases and 5 bases, in that order; junction bases with no gene match: 5. Germline V gives CDR1 SQVTM, CDR2 ANQGSEA. CDR3 length: 14 residues.

The chain couples TRBV19 to TRBJ2-5, with a weak D call TRBD2 (6 bases). The CDR3 contains 13 residues. Germline CDR1 LNHDA, CDR2 SQIVND (reference sequence). Trimming stripped 8 bases from V and 5 bases from J, with 15 bases between. CDR3 DNA: TGTGCCAGTGCGGGATCCCATTCCGAGACCCAGTACTTC. Residues: CASAGSHSETQYF.